The source of this TCR beta chain is a study of T cell responses to AZD1222 COVID-19 vaccine. On this clone itself: Antigen unknown.

The CDR3 contains 18 residues. Germline V gene sequence: CDR1 LNHDA, CDR2 SQIVND (reference sequence). Trimming cost V 7 bases and J 0 bases, with 24 bases left between them. Study conclusions and caveats: It should be noted that donors were predominantly white British and more often female, and clonal diversity was possibly underestimated. Samples come after the peak T cell response, not at day 14. Nearly half of spike-specific TCRs reportedly target unmutated variant regions. Across the whole spike, CD4 TCRs peaked at regions 160-218 and 743-854.

Libraries were prepared by immunoSEQ multiplex PCR; TCRdb keeps only in-frame clonotypes and omits some of them. The sample has some 110,000 clones; under 90% are singletons. V gene TRBV19 combines with J gene TRBJ1-1; maybe TRBD1 (6 bases). The sample was peripheral blood, taken on day 0 of AZD1222 vaccination. The clonotype comes from an adult in good health. The DNA of the CDR3 is TGTGCCAGTATCATGAGGGGGGCTTACCCCCTTATGAACACTGAAGCTTTCTTT. Encoded protein: CASIMRGAYPLMNTEAFF.